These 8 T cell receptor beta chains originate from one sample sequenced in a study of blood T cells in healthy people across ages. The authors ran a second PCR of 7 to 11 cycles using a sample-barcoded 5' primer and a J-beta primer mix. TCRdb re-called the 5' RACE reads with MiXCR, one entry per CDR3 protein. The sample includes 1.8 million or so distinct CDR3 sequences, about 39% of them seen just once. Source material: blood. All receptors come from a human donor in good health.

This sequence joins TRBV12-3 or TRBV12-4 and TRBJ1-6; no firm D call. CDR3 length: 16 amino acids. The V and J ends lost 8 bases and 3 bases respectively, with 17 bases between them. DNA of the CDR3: TGTGCCAGCCGGCTCGGCGAGAGCTTCTATAATTCACCCCTCCACTTT. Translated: CASRLGESFYNSPLHF.

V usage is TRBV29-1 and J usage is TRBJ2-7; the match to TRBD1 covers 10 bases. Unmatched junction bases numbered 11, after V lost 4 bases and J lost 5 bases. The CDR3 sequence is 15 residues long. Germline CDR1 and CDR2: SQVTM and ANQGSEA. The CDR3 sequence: CSVAPGQGNFNEQYF. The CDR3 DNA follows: TGCAGCGTTGCCCCGGGACAGGGGAATTTTAACGAGCAGTACTTC.

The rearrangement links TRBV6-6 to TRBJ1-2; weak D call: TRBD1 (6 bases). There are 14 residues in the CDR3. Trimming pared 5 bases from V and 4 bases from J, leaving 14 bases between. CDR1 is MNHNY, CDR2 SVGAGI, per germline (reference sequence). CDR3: CASSIRGNGYGYTF. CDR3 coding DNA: TGTGCCAGCAGTATAAGGGGGAATGGCTATGGCTACACCTTC.

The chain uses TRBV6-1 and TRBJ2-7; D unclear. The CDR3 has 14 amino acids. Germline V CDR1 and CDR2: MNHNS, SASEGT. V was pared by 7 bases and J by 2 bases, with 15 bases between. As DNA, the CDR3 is TGTGCCAGCACCAGACCGGGCCTCACCTACGAGCAGTACTTC. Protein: CASTRPGLTYEQYF.

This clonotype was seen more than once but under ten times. The DNA of the CDR3 is TGTGCCAGCAGCTTCAATAGCAAAAACATTCAGTACTTC. Translated: CASSFNSKNIQYF. This rearrangement joins TRBV7-2 to TRBJ2-4; no definite D call. Germline CDR1 and CDR2: SGHTA and FQGNSA. V was clipped by 3 bases and J by 3 bases, with 6 bases between them. CDR3 length equals 13 residues.

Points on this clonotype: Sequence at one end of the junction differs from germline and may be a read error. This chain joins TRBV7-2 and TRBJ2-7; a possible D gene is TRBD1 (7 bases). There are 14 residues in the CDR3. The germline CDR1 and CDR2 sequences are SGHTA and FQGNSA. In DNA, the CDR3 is TGTGCCAGCAGCTTTCAGGGGGGTAGATACGGGCAGTACTTC. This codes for CASSFQGGRYGQYF. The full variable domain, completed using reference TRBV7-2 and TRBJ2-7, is GAGVSQSPSNKVTEKGKDVELRCDPISGHTALYWYRQSLGQGLEFLIYFQGNSAPDKSGLPSDRFSAERTGGSVSTLTIQRTQQEDSAVYLCASSFQGGRYGQYFGPGTRLTVT.

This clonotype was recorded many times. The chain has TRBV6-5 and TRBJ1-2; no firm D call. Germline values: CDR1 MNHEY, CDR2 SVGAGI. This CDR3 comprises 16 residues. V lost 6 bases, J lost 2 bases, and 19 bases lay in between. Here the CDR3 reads CASSDSPGTTNYGYTF. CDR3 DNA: TGTGCCAGCAGCGACTCCCCCGGAACAACGAACTATGGCTACACCTTC.

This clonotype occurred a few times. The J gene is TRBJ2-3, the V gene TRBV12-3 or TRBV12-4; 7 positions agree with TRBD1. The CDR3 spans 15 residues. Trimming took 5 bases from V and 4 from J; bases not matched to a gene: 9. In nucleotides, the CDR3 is TGTGCCAGCAGTCTAGACAGGGTGCGCGCAGATACGCAGTATTTT. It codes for CASSLDRVRADTQYF.